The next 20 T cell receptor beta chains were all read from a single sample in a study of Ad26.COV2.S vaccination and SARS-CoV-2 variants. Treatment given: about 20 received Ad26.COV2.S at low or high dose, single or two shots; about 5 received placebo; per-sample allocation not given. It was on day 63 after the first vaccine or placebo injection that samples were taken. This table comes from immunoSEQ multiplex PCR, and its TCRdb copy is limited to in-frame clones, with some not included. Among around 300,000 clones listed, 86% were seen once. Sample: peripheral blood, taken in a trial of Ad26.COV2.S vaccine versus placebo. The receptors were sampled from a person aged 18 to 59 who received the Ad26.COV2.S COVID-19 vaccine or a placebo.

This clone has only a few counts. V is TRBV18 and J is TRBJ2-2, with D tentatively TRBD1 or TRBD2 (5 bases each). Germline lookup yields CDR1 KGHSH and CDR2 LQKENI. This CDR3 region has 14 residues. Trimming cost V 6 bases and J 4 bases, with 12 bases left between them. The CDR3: CASSLRGVTGELFF. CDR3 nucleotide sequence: TGTGCCAGCTCCCTAAGGGGAGTCACCGGGGAGCTGTTTTTT.

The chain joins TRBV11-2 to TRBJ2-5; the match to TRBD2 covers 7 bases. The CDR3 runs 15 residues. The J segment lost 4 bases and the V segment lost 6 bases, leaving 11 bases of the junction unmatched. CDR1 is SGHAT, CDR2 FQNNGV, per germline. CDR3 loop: CASSPLGSGGETQYF. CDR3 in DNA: TGTGCCAGCAGTCCACTCGGTTCGGGAGGAGAGACCCAGTACTTC.

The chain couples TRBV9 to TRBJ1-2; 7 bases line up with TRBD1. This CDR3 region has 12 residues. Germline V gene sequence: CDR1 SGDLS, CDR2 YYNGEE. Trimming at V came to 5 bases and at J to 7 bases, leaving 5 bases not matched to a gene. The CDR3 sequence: CASSQTGAGYTF. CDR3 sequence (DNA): TGTGCCAGCAGTCAAACAGGGGCTGGCTACACCTTC.

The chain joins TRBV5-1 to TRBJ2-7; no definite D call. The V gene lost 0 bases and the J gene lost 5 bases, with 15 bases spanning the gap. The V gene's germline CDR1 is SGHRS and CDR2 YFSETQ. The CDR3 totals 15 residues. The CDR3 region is CASSLAGFFGDEQYF. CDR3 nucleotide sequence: TGCGCCAGCAGCTTGGCCGGGTTTTTCGGCGACGAGCAGTACTTC.

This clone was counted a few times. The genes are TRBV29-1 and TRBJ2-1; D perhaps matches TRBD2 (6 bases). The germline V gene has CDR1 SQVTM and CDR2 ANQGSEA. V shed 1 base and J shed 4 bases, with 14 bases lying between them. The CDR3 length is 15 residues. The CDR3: CSVEGPWGEYNEQFF. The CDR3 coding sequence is TGCAGCGTTGAAGGTCCGTGGGGGGAATACAATGAGCAGTTCTTC.

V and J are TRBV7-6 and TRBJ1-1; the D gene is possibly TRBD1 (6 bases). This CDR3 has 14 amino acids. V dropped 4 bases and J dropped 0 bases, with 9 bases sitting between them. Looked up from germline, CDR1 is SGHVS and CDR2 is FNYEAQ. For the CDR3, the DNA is TGTGCCAGCAGCTGGGGGGCAGTGAACACTGAAGCTTTCTTT. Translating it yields CASSWGAVNTEAFF. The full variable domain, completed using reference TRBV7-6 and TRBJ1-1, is GAGVSQSPRYKVTKRGQDVALRCDPISGHVSLYWYRQALGQGPEFLTYFNYEAQQDKSGLPNDRFSAERPEGSISTLTIQRTEQRDSAMYRCASSWGAVNTEAFFGQGTRLTVV.

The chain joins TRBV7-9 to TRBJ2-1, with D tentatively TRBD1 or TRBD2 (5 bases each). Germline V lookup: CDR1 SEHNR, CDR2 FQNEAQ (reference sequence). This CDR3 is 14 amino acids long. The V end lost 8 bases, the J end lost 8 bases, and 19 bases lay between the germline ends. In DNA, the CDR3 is TGTGCCAGCCGAGGGGCTACCCTACGTGATGAGCAGTTCTTC. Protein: CASRGATLRDEQFF.

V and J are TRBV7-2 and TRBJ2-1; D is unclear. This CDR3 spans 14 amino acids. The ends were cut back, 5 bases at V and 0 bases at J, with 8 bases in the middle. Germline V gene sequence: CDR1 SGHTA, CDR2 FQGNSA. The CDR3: CASSPPDSYNEQFF. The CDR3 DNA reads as TGTGCCAGCAGCCCCCCAGACTCCTACAATGAGCAGTTCTTC.

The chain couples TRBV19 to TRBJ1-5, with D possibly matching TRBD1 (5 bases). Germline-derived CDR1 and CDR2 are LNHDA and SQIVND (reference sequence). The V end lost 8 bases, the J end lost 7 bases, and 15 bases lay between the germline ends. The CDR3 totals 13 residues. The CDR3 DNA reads TGTGCCAGTTCAGGCCTCGGGGGACAGCCCCAGCATTTT. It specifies CASSGLGGQPQHF.

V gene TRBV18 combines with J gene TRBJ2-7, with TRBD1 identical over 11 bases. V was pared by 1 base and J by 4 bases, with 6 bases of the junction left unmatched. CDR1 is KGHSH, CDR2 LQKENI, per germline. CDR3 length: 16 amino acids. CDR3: CASSPLEGTGGYEQYF. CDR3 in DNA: TGTGCCAGCTCACCACTGGAGGGGACAGGGGGATACGAGCAGTACTTC. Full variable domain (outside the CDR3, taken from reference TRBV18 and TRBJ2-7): NAGVMQNPRHLVRRRGQEARLRCSPMKGHSHVYWYRQLPEEGLKFMVYLQKENIIDESGMPKERFSAEFPKEGPSILRIQQVVRGDSAAYFCASSPLEGTGGYEQYFGPGTRLTVT.

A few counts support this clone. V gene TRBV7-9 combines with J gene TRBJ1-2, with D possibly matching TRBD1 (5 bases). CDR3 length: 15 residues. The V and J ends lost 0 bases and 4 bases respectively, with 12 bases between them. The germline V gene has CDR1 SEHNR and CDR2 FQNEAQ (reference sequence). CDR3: CASSLAEQDIYGYTF. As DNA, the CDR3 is TGTGCCAGCAGCTTAGCAGAACAGGATATCTATGGCTACACCTTC.

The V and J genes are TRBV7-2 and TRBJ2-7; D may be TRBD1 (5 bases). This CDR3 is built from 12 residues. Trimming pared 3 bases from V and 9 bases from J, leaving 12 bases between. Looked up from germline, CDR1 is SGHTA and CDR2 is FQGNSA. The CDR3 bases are TGTGCCAGCAGCTTTAGAGATAGGGGGCAGTACTTC. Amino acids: CASSFRDRGQYF.

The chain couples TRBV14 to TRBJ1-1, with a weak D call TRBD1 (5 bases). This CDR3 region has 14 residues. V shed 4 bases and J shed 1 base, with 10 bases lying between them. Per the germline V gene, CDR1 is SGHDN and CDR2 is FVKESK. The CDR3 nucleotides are TGTGCCAGCAGCCGGGACGGGGAGAACACTGAAGCTTTCTTT. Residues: CASSRDGENTEAFF.

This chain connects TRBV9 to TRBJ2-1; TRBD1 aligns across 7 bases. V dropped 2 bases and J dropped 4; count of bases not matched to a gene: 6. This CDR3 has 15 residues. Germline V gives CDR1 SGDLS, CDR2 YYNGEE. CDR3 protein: CASSVDRVPYNEQFF. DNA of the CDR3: TGTGCCAGCAGCGTTGACAGGGTCCCTTACAATGAGCAGTTCTTC.

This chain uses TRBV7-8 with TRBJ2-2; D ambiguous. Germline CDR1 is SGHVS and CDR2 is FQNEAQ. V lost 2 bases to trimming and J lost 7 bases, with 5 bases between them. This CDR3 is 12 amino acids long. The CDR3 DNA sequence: TGTGCCAGCAGCTTATTGGTCGGGGAGCTGTTTTTT. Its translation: CASSLLVGELFF. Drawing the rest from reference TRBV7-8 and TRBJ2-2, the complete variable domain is GAGVSQSPRYKVAKRGQDVALRCDPISGHVSLFWYQQALGQGPEFLTYFQNEAQLDKSGLPSDRFFAERPEGSVSTLKIQRTQQEDSAVYLCASSLLVGELFFGEGSRLTVL.

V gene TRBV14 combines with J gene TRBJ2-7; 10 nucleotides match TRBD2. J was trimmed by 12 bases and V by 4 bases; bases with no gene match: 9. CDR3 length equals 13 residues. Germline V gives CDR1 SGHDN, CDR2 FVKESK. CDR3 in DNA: TGTGCCAGCAGCCCGTCGGGACTAGCGAGGTTGTACTTC. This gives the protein CASSPSGLARLYF.

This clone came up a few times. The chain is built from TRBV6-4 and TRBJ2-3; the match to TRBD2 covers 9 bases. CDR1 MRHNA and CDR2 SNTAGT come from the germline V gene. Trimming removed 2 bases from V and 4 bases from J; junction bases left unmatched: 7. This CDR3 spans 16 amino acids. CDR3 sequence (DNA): TGTGCCAGCAGTGACACCTTAGCGGGAGACTCAGATACGCAGTATTTT. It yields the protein CASSDTLAGDSDTQYF.

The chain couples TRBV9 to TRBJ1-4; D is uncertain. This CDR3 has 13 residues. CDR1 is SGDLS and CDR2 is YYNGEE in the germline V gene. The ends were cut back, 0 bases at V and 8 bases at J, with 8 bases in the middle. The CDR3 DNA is TGTGCCAGCAGCGTAGAGGGCGGCGAAAAACTGTTTTTT. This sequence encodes CASSVEGGEKLFF. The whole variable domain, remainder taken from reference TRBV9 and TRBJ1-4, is DSGVTQTPKHLITATGQRVTLRCSPRSGDLSVYWYQQSLDQGLQFLIQYYNGEERAKGNILERFSAQQFPDLHSELNLSSLELGDSALYFCASSVEGGEKLFFGSGTQLSVL.

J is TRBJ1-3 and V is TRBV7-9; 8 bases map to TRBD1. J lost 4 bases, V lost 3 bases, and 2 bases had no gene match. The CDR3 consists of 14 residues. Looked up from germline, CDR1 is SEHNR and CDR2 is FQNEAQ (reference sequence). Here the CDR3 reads CASSFTGGGNTIYF. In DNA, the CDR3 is TGTGCCAGCAGCTTTACAGGGGGAGGAAACACCATATATTTT.

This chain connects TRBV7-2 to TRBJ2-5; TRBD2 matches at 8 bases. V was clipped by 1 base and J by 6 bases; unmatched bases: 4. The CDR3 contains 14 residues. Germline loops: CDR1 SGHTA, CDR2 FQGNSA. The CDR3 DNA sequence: TGTGCCAGCAGCTTAGTTGGACTAGCAAAGACCCAGTACTTC. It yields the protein CASSLVGLAKTQYF.